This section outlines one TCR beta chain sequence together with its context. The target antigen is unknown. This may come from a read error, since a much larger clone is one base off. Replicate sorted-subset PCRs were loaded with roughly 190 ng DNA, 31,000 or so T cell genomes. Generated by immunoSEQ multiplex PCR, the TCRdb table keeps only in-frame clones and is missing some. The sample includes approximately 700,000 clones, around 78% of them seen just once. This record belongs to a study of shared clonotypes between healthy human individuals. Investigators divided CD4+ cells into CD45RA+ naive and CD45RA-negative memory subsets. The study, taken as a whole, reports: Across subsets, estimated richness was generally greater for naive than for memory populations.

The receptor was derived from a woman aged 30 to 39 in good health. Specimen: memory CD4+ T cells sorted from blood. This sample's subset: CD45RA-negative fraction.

The CDR3 DNA sequence: TGTGCCAGCGGCGGGACAGGGGGCACCGGGGAGCTGTTTTTT. Translating gives CASGGTGGTGELFF. The chain uses TRBV11-1 and TRBJ2-2, with TRBD1 matching 11 bases. The CDR3 runs 14 residues. V lost 8 bases, J lost 4 bases, and 3 bases stayed unmatched. Per the germline V gene, CDR1 is SGHAT and CDR2 is FQDESV (reference sequence).